These 20 T cell receptor beta chains share one sample of origin, sequenced in a study of T-cell reconstitution after alpha-beta-depleted transplantation in children. Unique molecular identifiers featured in how the TCRbeta library was prepared. One entry per CDR3 protein results from TCRdb running MiXCR on the PCR reads. The profile shows almost 500,000 distinct CDR3 sequences, 10% to 13% of them singletons. The input for sequencing was PBMCs, taken before TCRalphabeta/CD19-depleted stem cell transplant. The receptors were sampled from a child aged 2-15 years with inherited bone marrow failure, due to receive a stem cell transplant.

This clonotype showed up just a few times. The rearrangement joins TRBV3-1 to TRBJ2-1, with 12 bases lining up with TRBD2. J lost 2 bases, V lost 1 base, and 12 bases had no gene match. CDR1 is LGHDT, CDR2 YNNKEL, per germline (reference sequence). This CDR3 comprises 20 residues. CDR3 residues: CASSQGSGTSGPGAYNEQFF. CDR3 coding DNA: TGTGCCAGCAGCCAAGGATCCGGGACTAGCGGGCCGGGGGCCTACAATGAGCAGTTCTTC.

V usage is TRBV20-1 and J usage is TRBJ2-2; possible D gene TRBD2, 6 bases. The germline V and J ends were trimmed by 2 bases and 0 bases, with 13 bases remaining between them. The CDR3 is 16 amino acids. Germline V gene data show CDR1 as DFQATT and CDR2 as SNEGSKA (reference sequence). CDR3 coding DNA: TGCAGTGCTAGAAGAGGCGGGACGGCGAACACCGGGGAGCTGTTTTTT. Protein sequence: CSARRGGTANTGELFF.

Many counts were recorded for this clonotype. This chain links TRBV12-3 or TRBV12-4 with TRBJ2-7; 8 bases are shared with TRBD2. V was pared by 3 bases and J by 4 bases, with 5 bases of the junction left unmatched. This CDR3 contains 14 residues. The CDR3 protein is CASSFGTRGYEQYF. CDR3 nucleotides: TGTGCCAGCAGTTTCGGGACTAGGGGGTACGAGCAGTACTTC.

This clonotype was counted many times. CDR3 bases: TGTGCCTGGAGTGGTTACAAAGATACGCAGTATTTT. This translates into CAWSGYKDTQYF. The V gene is TRBV30, the J gene TRBJ2-3; D is undetermined. CDR1 and CDR2 (germline): GTSNPN, SVGIG (reference sequence). This CDR3 has 12 residues. The V gene lost 1 base and the J gene lost 5 bases, with 7 bases spanning the gap.

This clonotype was found a few times. J is TRBJ1-1 and V is TRBV5-1, with D hard to call. The CDR3 loop spans 14 amino acids. Trimming pared 6 bases from V and 1 base from J, leaving 13 bases between. Germline assignment: CDR1 SGHRS and CDR2 YFSETQ. CDR3: CASTPSQRNTEAFF. The CDR3 DNA reads as TGCGCCAGCACCCCATCTCAAAGGAACACTGAAGCTTTCTTT.

This clonotype was seen more than once but under ten times. The V call is TRBV3-1, the J call TRBJ2-1; the D gene is possibly TRBD2 (7 bases). The V and J ends lost 7 bases and 2 bases respectively, with 18 bases between them. CDR1 and CDR2 from the germline V gene are LGHDT and YNNKEL (reference sequence). CDR3 length: 16 residues. The CDR3 region has the DNA TGTGCCAGCACCCCAGGGGTAGCGGGCACCTACAATGAGCAGTTCTTC. It is translated as CASTPGVAGTYNEQFF.

This clonotype was found a few times. The rearrangement uses TRBV6-2 or TRBV6-3 and TRBJ2-6, with a weak D call TRBD1 (6 bases). The V end was cut by 5 bases, the J end by 0 bases, with 8 bases between. Looked up from germline, CDR1 is MNHEY and CDR2 is SVGEGT. The CDR3 is 15 residues long. The CDR3 spells CASSDRPSGANVLTF. CDR3 in DNA: TGTGCCAGCAGTGACAGGCCCTCTGGGGCCAACGTCCTGACTTTC.

This clonotype occurred many times. V is TRBV3-1 and J is TRBJ2-7; D not certain. The V gene's germline CDR1 is LGHDT and CDR2 YNNKEL (reference sequence). The V end was cut by 0 bases, the J end by 4 bases, with 10 bases between. The CDR3 has 14 amino acids. CDR3 sequence: CASSQEVYSYEQYF. CDR3 DNA sequence: TGTGCCAGCAGCCAAGAAGTATACAGTTACGAGCAGTACTTC.

On this clonotype: This could be a read error, since a much larger clone is one nucleotide away. V usage is TRBV15 and J usage is TRBJ2-3; TRBD2 agrees at 9 bases. Per germline, CDR1 LNHNV and CDR2 YYDKDF (reference sequence). Losses at the gene ends were 0 bases for V and 4 bases for J; bases not matched to a gene: 11. The CDR3 covers 18 residues. CDR3 protein: CATSRDLDSGSAADTQYF. For the CDR3, the DNA is TGTGCCACCAGCAGAGATTTGGATAGCGGGAGTGCTGCAGATACGCAGTATTTT.

This clonotype was seen more than once but under ten times. The chain combines TRBV20-1 with TRBJ2-1; 13 bases map to TRBD2. V lost 6 bases and J lost 6; bases outside the gene matches: 8. The CDR3 runs to 15 residues. Germline V lookup: CDR1 DFQATT, CDR2 SNEGSKA (reference sequence). The CDR3 DNA sequence: TGCAGTGCGGAGGAACTAGCGGGAGGGCCCAATGAGCAGTTCTTC. This encodes CSAEELAGGPNEQFF.

This clonotype showed up many times. The gene calls are TRBV5-5 and TRBJ2-7; 10 nucleotides match TRBD1. From germline, CDR1 is SGHKS and CDR2 YYEKEE (reference sequence). The CDR3 is made up of 15 amino acids. J gave up 5 bases and V 2 bases, and 7 bases lay outside the gene matches. CDR3 sequence (DNA): TGTGCCAGCAGCTTTCGACAGGGGGCCGAGAACGAGCAGTACTTC. It yields the protein CASSFRQGAENEQYF.

This clonotype was seen repeatedly, ten times or more. The V and J genes are TRBV30 and TRBJ2-3, with D unclear. Trimming removed 0 bases at V and 1 base at J, with 5 bases between. CDR3 size: 13 residues. The germline gives CDR1 GTSNPN, CDR2 SVGIG (reference sequence). The CDR3 region has the DNA TGTGCCTGGAGTGTCAAAGGCACAGATACGCAGTATTTT. This translates into CAWSVKGTDTQYF. Full variable domain (missing parts from reference TRBV30 and TRBJ2-3): SQTIHQWPATLVQPVGSPLSLECTVEGTSNPNLYWYRQAAGRGLQLLFYSVGIGQISSEVPQNLSASRPQDRQFILSSKKLLLSDSGFYLCAWSVKGTDTQYFGPGTRLTVL.

This clonotype was found many times. The V gene is TRBV7-9, the J gene TRBJ2-1, with 7 bases matching TRBD2. Unmatched junction bases numbered 8, after V lost 7 bases and J lost 11 bases. CDR1 SEHNR and CDR2 FQNEAQ come from the germline V gene (reference sequence). This CDR3 contains 12 residues. Written as DNA, the CDR3 is TGTGCCAGCACCTCGGGGGGTCAGAAGCAGTTCTTC. Protein product: CASTSGGQKQFF.

The table lists this clonotype with many counts. J is TRBJ1-2 and V is TRBV5-1, with D unclear. This CDR3 region has 14 residues. The germline CDR1 and CDR2 sequences are SGHRS and YFSETQ. Trimming shortened V by 3 bases and J by 6 bases, and 15 bases separated the two germline ends. The CDR3 nucleotides are TGCGCCAGCAGCTCCCCACTAGTCCGAGATGGCTACACCTTC. It encodes CASSSPLVRDGYTF.

This clonotype was observed many times. This chain uses TRBV6-5 with TRBJ2-7; 7 bases agree with TRBD2. From germline, CDR1 is MNHEY and CDR2 SVGAGI. With 5 bases clipped from V and 5 bases from J, the junction kept 15 bases outside the gene matches. This CDR3 is built from 16 residues. CDR3 nucleotides: TGTGCCAGCAGTACATCGACGACGCGGGCGGGGGACGAGCAGTACTTC. Amino acids: CASSTSTTRAGDEQYF.

Ten or more counts support this clonotype. V gene TRBV5-1 combines with J gene TRBJ2-3, with 12 bases lining up with TRBD2. CDR1 is SGHRS, CDR2 YFSETQ, per germline. This CDR3 has 19 amino acids. V was clipped by 1 base and J by 0 bases; unmatched bases: 9. The CDR3 nucleotides are TGCGCCAGCAGCTTGCTTCGGACTAGCGGGACTAAAAGCACAGATACGCAGTATTTT. This encodes CASSLLRTSGTKSTDTQYF.

This clonotype was detected only a few times. The CDR3: CAFGELAGEGGYTGELFF. The CDR3 nucleotides are TGTGCCTTCGGGGAACTAGCGGGAGAAGGAGGGTACACCGGGGAGCTGTTTTTT. The chain employs TRBV12-3 or TRBV12-4 and TRBJ2-2; TRBD2 agrees at 11 bases. With V trimmed by 11 bases and J by 3 bases, 17 bases remained unmatched. CDR3 size: 18 residues.

This clonotype was observed a handful of times. V and J are TRBV29-1 and TRBJ2-3, with 8 positions matching TRBD2. The CDR3 loop spans 14 amino acids. Germline CDR1 SQVTM, CDR2 ANQGSEA. Trimming took 4 bases from V and 0 from J; bases not matched to a gene: 3. The chain's CDR3 is CSVAASGSTDTQYF. DNA of the CDR3: TGCAGCGTTGCGGCTAGCGGGAGCACAGATACGCAGTATTTT.

This clonotype was counted a few times. The V gene is TRBV6-1, the J gene TRBJ2-5; 9 bases agree with TRBD2. Per the germline V gene, CDR1 is MNHNS and CDR2 is SASEGT. V shed 7 bases, J shed 7 bases, and the junction held 16 bases outside the gene matches. The CDR3 length is 16 residues. In DNA, the CDR3 is TGTGCCAGCACCCCGACTAGCGGTATAAACATGGTGACCCAGTACTTC. Its protein is CASTPTSGINMVTQYF.

This clonotype was counted at least ten times. The chain links TRBV12-3 or TRBV12-4 to TRBJ1-5; perhaps TRBD1 as D (5 bases). CDR3 length equals 16 residues. The V gene lost 5 bases and the J gene lost 3 bases, with 17 bases spanning the gap. CDR3 sequence (DNA): TGTGCCAGCAGTCCATTAGGGTGGGGCAACAATCAGCCCCAGCATTTT. As protein: CASSPLGWGNNQPQHF.